This TCR beta chain was identified in a study of cytomegalovirus exposure and HLA in healthy donors. The CDR3 is 15 amino acids. V trimming: 7 bases; J trimming: 4 bases; junction bases outside the gene matches: 9. Germline V gene sequence: CDR1 SNHLY, CDR2 FYNNEI. The PCR employed 60 Vbeta primers together with 13 Jbeta primers. Measured with immunoSEQ multiplex PCR; TCRdb has only the in-frame clones, and not every one. Counted here are about 86,000 clones, 70% to 80% occurring once; the ten biggest clones make up about 15%. Each donor's status was that of a healthy bone marrow donor. The TCR sequence derives from a woman in her 40s in good health and CMV-seropositive. The chain recombines TRBV2 with TRBJ2-2; 7 bases match TRBD2. What was sequenced was PBMCs. CDR3 sequence: CASIGSGWSTGELFF. The CDR3 DNA reads TGTGCCAGCATTGGTAGCGGGTGGAGCACCGGGGAGCTGTTTTTT.